The T cell receptor beta chain described here comes from a study of cytomegalovirus exposure and HLA in healthy donors. PCR amplification relied on 60 Vbeta primers (plus 13 Jbeta primers). Profiled with immunoSEQ multiplex PCR; TCRdb holds only in-frame clones, not every one. Of roughly 200,000 clones listed, 85% are singletons. The material sequenced was PBMCs. The TCR was taken from a woman in her forties or fifties in good health and CMV-seronegative.

The CDR3 sequence: CASSLAGGGFYEQYF. CDR3 sequence (DNA): TGTGCCAGCAGTCTAGCGGGAGGGGGGTTTTACGAGCAGTACTTC. This chain joins TRBV27 and TRBJ2-7; 12 bases line up with TRBD2. Germline V gives CDR1 MNHEY, CDR2 SMNVEV (reference sequence). This CDR3 contains 15 residues. The V and J ends lost 5 bases and 4 bases, in that order; junction bases with no gene match: 6.